A selection of T cell receptor beta chains follows, all from one sample in a study of cytomegalovirus exposure and HLA in healthy donors. Clones were read by immunoSEQ multiplex PCR, and TCRdb kept only the in-frame ones, dropping some. This table has about 150,000 clones, approximately 80% appearing once. Sequenced input: PBMCs. These TCRs come from a boy between 2 and 10 years old in good health and CMV-seronegative. Each CDR3 is given with its conserved first and last residue. The D gene is left open where the match is weak. The size field is filled for only some rows; it gives once, few, many or a size class.

cdr3_nt	cdr3_aa	clone_size	d_call	v_call	j_call
TGTGCCAGCAGGGGACAGGCGATCTCTGGAAACACCATATATTTT	CASRGQAISGNTIYF	.	TRBD1	TRBV28	TRBJ1-3
TGCGCCAGCAGCTTGGAGAGCCAGGGAACTGGAAACACCATATATTTT	CASSLESQGTGNTIYF	.	.	TRBV5-1	TRBJ1-3
TGTGCCTGTACACGGATAGGGGAGAACACTGAAGCTTTCTTT	CACTRIGENTEAFF	.	.	TRBV30	TRBJ1-1
TGTGCCAGCAGCCCAGGGGCTGGATCGGTTCAGCCCCAGCATTTT	CASSPGAGSVQPQHF	.	.	TRBV7-2	TRBJ1-5
TGTGCCAGCAGCTTAGGTGGGGCCCACACAGATACGCAGTATTTT	CASSLGGAHTDTQYF	.	.	TRBV11-3	TRBJ2-3
TGTGCCAGCTCTCCAGACAGGGGGACCACTGAAGCTTTCTTT	CASSPDRGTTEAFF	.	TRBD1	TRBV18	TRBJ1-1
TGCGCCAGCTCTTCTAACACTGAAGCTTTCTTT	CASSSNTEAFF	.	.	TRBV5-1	TRBJ1-1
TGCGCCAGCAGCCTCGAATTGGACACCTCCTACGAGCAGTACTTC	CASSLELDTSYEQYF	.	.	TRBV4-3	TRBJ2-7
TGTGCCAGCAGTCCTGGACAGTCTAATGGCTACACCTTC	CASSPGQSNGYTF	.	.	TRBV5-6	TRBJ1-2
TGCGCCAGCAGCCAAGAGGGCCCTCGGGGGGGGACCTACGAGCAGTACTTC	CASSQEGPRGGTYEQYF	.	TRBD2	TRBV4-1	TRBJ2-7
TGCGCCAGCAGCCCTCGGACTAGCGGGAACACCGGGGAGCTGTTTTTT	CASSPRTSGNTGELFF	once	TRBD2	TRBV5-1	TRBJ2-2
TGTGCCAGTAGTACCGGACAGGGATTAAGCAATCAGCCCCAGCATTTT	CASSTGQGLSNQPQHF	once	TRBD1	TRBV19	TRBJ1-5
TGTGCCAGCAGCCCTGGGCTTGAAGCTTTCTTT	CASSPGLEAFF	.	.	TRBV7-9	TRBJ1-1
TGTGCCAGCAGCTTAGGGACAGGGGGCAATCAGCCCCAGCATTTT	CASSLGTGGNQPQHF	.	TRBD1	TRBV11-2	TRBJ1-5
TGTGCCAGCAGCCAAGTGCAGGGTCAAATCAGTCCGCAGAAGAACACTGAAGCTTTCTTT	CASSQVQGQISPQKNTEAFF	.	.	TRBV14	TRBJ1-1
TGTGCCAGCAGCTTAGCGAGGAGCGGGAGTCACGATGACACCGGGGAGCTGTTTTTT	CASSLARSGSHDDTGELFF	.	TRBD2	TRBV7-9	TRBJ2-2
TGCGCCAGCAGCCAAGATTCGGGGTCAGTTTACAATGAGCAGTTCTTC	CASSQDSGSVYNEQFF	.	.	TRBV4-3	TRBJ2-1
TGTGCCAGCAGCTTAGACAGGGGAATGGGCTACACCTTC	CASSLDRGMGYTF	.	TRBD1	TRBV7-2	TRBJ1-2
TGTGCCAGCAGCCCTACTGCTCGGACAGACCATAGCAATCAGCCCCAGCATTTT	CASSPTARTDHSNQPQHF	.	.	TRBV27	TRBJ1-5
TGCAGCGTTCTAAGACAGAAAGAGACCCAGTACTTC	CSVLRQKETQYF	.	.	TRBV29-1	TRBJ2-5
TGTGCCAGCAGTCCTAGCGGGACCACCTACGAGCAGTACTTC	CASSPSGTTYEQYF	.	TRBD2	TRBV6-5	TRBJ2-7
TGTGCCAGCAGTGCTACTAGCGGGGGGGCTTACACCGGGGAGCTGTTTTTT	CASSATSGGAYTGELFF	.	TRBD2	TRBV6-1	TRBJ2-2
TGTGCCAGTAGTCCCCTTCGGACTAGCGGGTTGGAGGGAGCCAAAAACATTCAGTACTTC	CASSPLRTSGLEGAKNIQYF	.	TRBD2	TRBV19	TRBJ2-4
TGTGCCAGTAGTATTACTCTTAGCGGGAGCATATACGATGAGCAGTTCTTC	CASSITLSGSIYDEQFF	.	TRBD2	TRBV19	TRBJ2-1
TGCAGCGCCGCCCGGACTAGATCGAACACCGGGGAGCTGTTTTTT	CSAARTRSNTGELFF	.	TRBD2	TRBV29-1	TRBJ2-2
TGTGCCACCGCCGGAGGGAGTGCAACTAATGAAAAACTGTTTTTT	CATAGGSATNEKLFF	.	.	TRBV15	TRBJ1-4